This T cell receptor (beta chain) emerged from a study of T cells after yellow fever vaccination. The study's findings and limits: Most primary-vaccination clones reappeared after the booster (approximately 95% CD4, approximately 88% CD8).

This clonotype was observed at least ten times. Its antigen remains unidentified. TCRdb re-called the 5' RACE reads through MiXCR, storing one row per CDR3 protein. This table holds 250,000 to 400,000 distinct CDR3 sequences, 3.5% to 5% found once. The CDR3 has 14 amino acids. Germline V gene lookup returns CDR1 SNHLY and CDR2 FYNNEI. V was trimmed by 4 bases and J by 4 bases, leaving 13 bases between them. The clonotype was recovered from a man aged 18 to 29 who received the YFV17D yellow fever vaccine. The chain carries TRBV2 and TRBJ2-5; D gene uncertain. Here the sequenced sample was PBMCs, taken 15 days after the yellow fever booster vaccination. CDR3 loop: CASSGNSIRETQYF. The CDR3 DNA follows: TGTGCCAGCAGTGGAAATAGCATCCGAGAGACCCAGTACTTC.